Here is one T cell receptor (beta chain) with its context. The junction differs from germline at one of its ends, possibly a read error. This record belongs to a study of identical twins. TCRdb called the 5' RACE reads again in MiXCR, with one record for every CDR3 protein. The table lists 1.5 million or so distinct CDR3 sequences, around 33% of them singletons. Looked up from germline, CDR1 is SGHRS and CDR2 is YFSETQ. This CDR3 has 14 residues. The sequence derives from a newborn girl in good health. J is TRBJ2-1 and V is TRBV5-1; the D gene is possibly TRBD1 (5 bases). Sequencing was carried out using cord blood. CDR3 in DNA: TGCACCAGCAGCTTGGCCAGGGTGGGTAATGAGCAGTTCTTC. This sequence encodes CTSSLARVGNEQFF.